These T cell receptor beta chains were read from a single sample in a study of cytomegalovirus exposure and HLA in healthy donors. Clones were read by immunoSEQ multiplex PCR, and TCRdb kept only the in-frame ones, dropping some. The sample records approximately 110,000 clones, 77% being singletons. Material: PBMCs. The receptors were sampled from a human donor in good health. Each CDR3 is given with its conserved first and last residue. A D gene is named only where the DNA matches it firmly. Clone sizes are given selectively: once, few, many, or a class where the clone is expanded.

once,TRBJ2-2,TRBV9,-,TGTGCCAGCAGCGTAGTTAGCGGTACTACCGGGGAGCTGTTTTTT,CASSVVSGTTGELFF
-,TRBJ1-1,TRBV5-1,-,TGCGCCAGCAGAGACTCGAACACTGAAGCTTTCTTT,CASRDSNTEAFF
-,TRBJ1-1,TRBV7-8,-,TGTGCCAGCACCATAGAAGGGACTTTGAACACTGAAGCTTTCTTT,CASTIEGTLNTEAFF
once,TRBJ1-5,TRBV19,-,TGTGCCAGTAGTATCGGTCGGAGACAGCCCCAGCATTTT,CASSIGRRQPQHF
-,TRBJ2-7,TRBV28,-,TGTGCCAGCAGTTTGGCCCCCGACAGGTCCTACGAGCAGTACTTC,CASSLAPDRSYEQYF
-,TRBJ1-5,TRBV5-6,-,TGTGCCAGCAGCTTCGGGAGGGGTCGAGGGAATCAGCCCCAGCATTTT,CASSFGRGRGNQPQHF
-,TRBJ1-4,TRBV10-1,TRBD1,TGCGCCAGCAGTGAGGCCGGGACAGGGAAGGAAAAACTGTTTTTT,CASSEAGTGKEKLFF
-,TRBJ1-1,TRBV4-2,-,TGTGCCAGCAGCCTTTCCCGGGGGGACATGAACACTGAAGCTTTCTTT,CASSLSRGDMNTEAFF
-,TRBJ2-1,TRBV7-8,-,TGTGCCAGCGCTCCATTAAGTGGGGGTCCGGGACTTTTAACCTACAATGAGCAGTTCTTC,CASAPLSGGPGLLTYNEQFF
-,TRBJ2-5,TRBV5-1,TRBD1,TGCGCCAGCAGCTTTGGACAGGTTGAGGAGACCCAGTACTTC,CASSFGQVEETQYF
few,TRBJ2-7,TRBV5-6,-,TGTGCCAGCAGCTTGAGACAAGCCGAGCAGTACTTC,CASSLRQAEQYF
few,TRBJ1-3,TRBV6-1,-,TGTGCCAGCAGTGAAGCCCCGACAGTAATATCTGGAAACACCATATATTTT,CASSEAPTVISGNTIYF
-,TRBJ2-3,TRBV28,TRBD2,TGTGCCAGCAGGGCTGGACTAGTTGCGTGGGGTACTAGCACAGATACGCAGTATTTT,CASRAGLVAWGTSTDTQYF
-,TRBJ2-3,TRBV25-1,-,TGTGCCAGCAGTGAAGGGCTAGCTCCGGATACGCAGTATTTT,CASSEGLAPDTQYF
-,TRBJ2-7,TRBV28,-,TGTGCCAGCAACGCGGGACGAAGGGTCGAGCAGTACTTC,CASNAGRRVEQYF
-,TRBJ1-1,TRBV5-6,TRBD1,TGTGCCAGCAGCCCCTTACAGGGGGGAGCCACTGAAGCTTTCTTT,CASSPLQGGATEAFF
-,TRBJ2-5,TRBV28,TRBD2,TGTGCCAGCAGCTCGCTCGCGGGAGTCGTAGAGACCCAGTACTTC,CASSSLAGVVETQYF
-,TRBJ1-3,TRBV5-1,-,TGCGCCAGCAGCTTGGCGCCCCAACTCCCCCCTGGAAACACCATATATTTT,CASSLAPQLPPGNTIYF
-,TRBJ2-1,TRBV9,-,TGTGCCAGCAGCCCTGGGCAGCGGAGCTCCTACAATGAGCAGTTCTTC,CASSPGQRSSYNEQFF
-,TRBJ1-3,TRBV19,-,TGTGCCAGTAGTATAATAGGAGGGTACTCTGGAAACACCATATATTTT,CASSIIGGYSGNTIYF
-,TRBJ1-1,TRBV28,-,TGTGCCAGCAGTTTGGAGGGCCAAGCTTTCTTT,CASSLEGQAFF
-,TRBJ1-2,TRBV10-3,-,TGTGCCATCAGTGAGTTACAGGGTAGCTATGGCTACACCTTC,CAISELQGSYGYTF
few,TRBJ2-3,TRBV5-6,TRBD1,TGTGCCAGCAGCACCGACAGGGGGCTTAGAGATACGCAGTATTTT,CASSTDRGLRDTQYF
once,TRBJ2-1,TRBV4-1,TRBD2,TGCGCCAGCAGCTCTCGACTAGCGGGGTCCGGCGATGAGCAGTTCTTC,CASSSRLAGSGDEQFF
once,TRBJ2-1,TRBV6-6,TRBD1,TGTGCCAGCAGTTACCGGGACAGGGGTCCCCATGAGCAGTTCTTC,CASSYRDRGPHEQFF
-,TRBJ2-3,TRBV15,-,TGTGCCACCAGCAGAGATCTGAGAACCCTCTCAGATACGCAGTATTTT,CATSRDLRTLSDTQYF
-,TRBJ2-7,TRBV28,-,TGTGCCAGCAGTCTACGGGACACCCGCTCCGCGGGCCAGTACTTC,CASSLRDTRSAGQYF
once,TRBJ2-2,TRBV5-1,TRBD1,TGCGCCAGCAGCTTAGGGACAGGGAACACCGGGGAGCTGTTTTTT,CASSLGTGNTGELFF
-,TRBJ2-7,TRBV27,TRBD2,TGTGCCAGCAGAGGACTAGCGGGAGGTTACGAGCAGTACTTC,CASRGLAGGYEQYF
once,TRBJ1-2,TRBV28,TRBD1,TGTGCCAGCAGTGCCCCAGGGGGCCACTATGGCTACACCTTC,CASSAPGGHYGYTF
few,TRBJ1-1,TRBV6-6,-,TGTGCCAGCAGTCCGGGACAATGGAACACTGAAGCTTTCTTT,CASSPGQWNTEAFF
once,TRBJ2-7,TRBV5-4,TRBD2,TGTGCCAGCAGCTCGAACAGACTAGCGGGAGGATACGAGCAGTACTTC,CASSSNRLAGGYEQYF
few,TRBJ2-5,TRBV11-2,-,TGTGCCAGCAGCCAGGTGGTCCAAGAGACCCAGTACTTC,CASSQVVQETQYF
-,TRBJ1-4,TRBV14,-,TGTGCCAGCAGCCAAGATGGGGGGGCGGTCAATGAAAAACTGTTTTTT,CASSQDGGAVNEKLFF
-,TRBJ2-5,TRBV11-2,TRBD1,TGTGCCAGCAGCCGGACAGGGGGCGTTATGGAGACCCAGTACTTC,CASSRTGGVMETQYF
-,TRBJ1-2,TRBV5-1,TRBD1,TGCGCCAGCAGCTTTTCAGGGGGCTCTGGCTACACCTTC,CASSFSGGSGYTF
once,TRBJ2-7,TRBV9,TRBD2,TGTGCCAGCAGCGTACGGCCAGGGACTACCTACGAGCAGTACTTC,CASSVRPGTTYEQYF
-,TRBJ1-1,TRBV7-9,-,TGTTCCAGCAGCTTACCGGGACAAGCGAACACTGAAGCTTTCTTT,CSSSLPGQANTEAFF
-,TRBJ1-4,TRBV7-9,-,TGTGCCAGCAGCTTAGGGATTCCGGACAGTAGTGAAAAACTGTTTTTT,CASSLGIPDSSEKLFF
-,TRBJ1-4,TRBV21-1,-,TGTGCCAGCAGCAAGGGACAGGAGTTCGACGAAGGAAAACTGTTTTTT,CASSKGQEFDEGKLFF
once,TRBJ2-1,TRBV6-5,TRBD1,TGTGCCAGCAGCCGGGACAGGGACCCCTACAATGAGCAGTTCTTC,CASSRDRDPYNEQFF
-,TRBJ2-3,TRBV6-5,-,TGTGCCAGCAGTTACGGCTGGTCATCTAGCACAGATACGCAGTATTTT,CASSYGWSSSTDTQYF
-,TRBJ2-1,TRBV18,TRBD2,TGTGCCAGCTCACCACCTACTAGCGGGAAGGGCGTAAATGAGCAGTTCTTC,CASSPPTSGKGVNEQFF
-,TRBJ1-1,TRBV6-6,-,TGTGCCAGCAGTTCGACAGGGAACACTGAAGCTTTCTTT,CASSSTGNTEAFF
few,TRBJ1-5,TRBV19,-,TGTGCCAGTAGTATAGCACTGAATAGCAATCAGCCCCAGCATTTT,CASSIALNSNQPQHF
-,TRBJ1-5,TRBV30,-,TGTGCCTGGAGTATAAGGGGGAGTGGCAATCAGCCCCAGCATTTT,CAWSIRGSGNQPQHF